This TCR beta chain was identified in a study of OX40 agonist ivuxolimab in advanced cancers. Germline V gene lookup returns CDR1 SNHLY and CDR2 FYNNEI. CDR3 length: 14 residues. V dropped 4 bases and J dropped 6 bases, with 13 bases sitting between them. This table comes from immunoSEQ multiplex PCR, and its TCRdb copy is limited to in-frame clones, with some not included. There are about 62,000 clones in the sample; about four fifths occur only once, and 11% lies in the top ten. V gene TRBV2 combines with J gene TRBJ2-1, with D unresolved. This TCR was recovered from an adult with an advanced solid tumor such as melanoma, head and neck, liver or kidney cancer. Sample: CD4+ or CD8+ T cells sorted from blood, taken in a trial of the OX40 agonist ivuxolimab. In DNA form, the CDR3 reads TGTGCCAGCAGTGTGCAGGCGTTAGGCAATGAGCAGTTCTTC. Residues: CASSVQALGNEQFF.